This T cell receptor beta chain was recorded in a study of blood T cell repertoires in COVID-19. Study information: The analysed material was cDNA or gDNA that came from T cells, B-cell-depleted T cells, or PBMCs.

Assay used: immunoSEQ multiplex PCR; TCRdb lists only in-frame clones, some missing. The table lists roughly 290,000 clones, roughly 89% of them singletons. This clone appeared once. CDR3 length equals 15 residues. V was pared by 3 bases and J by 1 base, with 9 bases between. Per the germline V gene, CDR1 is MGHRA and CDR2 is YSYEKL. This clonotype originated in a young man with acute or convalescent COVID-19. The rearrangement uses TRBV4-1 and TRBJ2-2; D remains ambiguous. The specimen sequenced was peripheral blood. Written as DNA, the CDR3 is TGCGCCAGCAGCCAGTTTTGGCAGAACACCGGGGAGCTGTTTTTT. It specifies CASSQFWQNTGELFF.